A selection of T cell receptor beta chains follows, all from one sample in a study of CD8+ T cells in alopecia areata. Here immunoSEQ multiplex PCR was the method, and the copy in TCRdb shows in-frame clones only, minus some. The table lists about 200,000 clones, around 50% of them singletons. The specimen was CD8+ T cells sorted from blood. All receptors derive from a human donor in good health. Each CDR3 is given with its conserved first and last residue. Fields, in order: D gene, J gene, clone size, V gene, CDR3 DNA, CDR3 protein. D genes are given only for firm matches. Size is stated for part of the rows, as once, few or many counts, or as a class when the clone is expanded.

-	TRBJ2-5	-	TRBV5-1	TGCGCCAGCAGCTTGGCCCCCGAAGAGACCCAGTACTTC	CASSLAPEETQYF
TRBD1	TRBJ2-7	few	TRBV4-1	TGCGCCAGCAGCCCCCGACAGGGGTACGAGCAGTACTTC	CASSPRQGYEQYF
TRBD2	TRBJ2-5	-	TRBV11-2	TGTGCCAGAAGGTCGAACCGTCGGGCGGGGGTGCTTCAAGAGACCCAGTACTTC	CARRSNRRAGVLQETQYF
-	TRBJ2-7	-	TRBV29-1	TGCAGCGCCCGGCTTCTAACCTACGAGCAGTACTTC	CSARLLTYEQYF
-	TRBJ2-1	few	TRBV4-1	TGCGCCAGCAGCCACAGGGAGGTTTCCTACAATGAGCAGTTCTTC	CASSHREVSYNEQFF
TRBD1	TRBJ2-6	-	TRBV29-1	TGCAGCGTTAGACTCAGCCCGGGACAGGGGGCGTCTGGGGCCAACGTCCTGACTTTC	CSVRLSPGQGASGANVLTF
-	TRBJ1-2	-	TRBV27	TGTGCCAGTACAACAGGCGACTATGGCTACACCTTC	CASTTGDYGYTF
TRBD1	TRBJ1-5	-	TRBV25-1	TGTGCCAGCAGTGGGACAGGGCAGCCCCAGCATTTT	CASSGTGQPQHF
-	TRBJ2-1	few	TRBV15	TGTGCCACTACAGAGTATCGGGCGACCTCCTACAATGAGCAGTTCTTC	CATTEYRATSYNEQFF
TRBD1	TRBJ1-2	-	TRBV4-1	TGCGCCAGCAGCCAAGGACAGGGGTTAAACTATGGCTACACCTTC	CASSQGQGLNYGYTF
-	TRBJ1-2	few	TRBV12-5	TGTGCTAGTGGTTTGGACAGTTACTATGGCTACACCTTC	CASGLDSYYGYTF
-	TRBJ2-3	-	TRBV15	TGTGCCACCAGCTTAGGGGGACCTCTCACAGATACGCAGTATTTT	CATSLGGPLTDTQYF
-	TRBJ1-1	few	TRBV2	TGTGCCAGCAGAGCACGGAACACTGAAGCTTTCTTT	CASRARNTEAFF
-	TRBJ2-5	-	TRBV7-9	TGTGCCAGCAGCCCGGCGCCGTTTCTCCAAGAGACCCAGTACTTC	CASSPAPFLQETQYF
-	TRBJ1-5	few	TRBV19	TGTGCCACCTCGTGGGAGGGAGAGAGCAATCAGCCCCAGCATTTT	CATSWEGESNQPQHF